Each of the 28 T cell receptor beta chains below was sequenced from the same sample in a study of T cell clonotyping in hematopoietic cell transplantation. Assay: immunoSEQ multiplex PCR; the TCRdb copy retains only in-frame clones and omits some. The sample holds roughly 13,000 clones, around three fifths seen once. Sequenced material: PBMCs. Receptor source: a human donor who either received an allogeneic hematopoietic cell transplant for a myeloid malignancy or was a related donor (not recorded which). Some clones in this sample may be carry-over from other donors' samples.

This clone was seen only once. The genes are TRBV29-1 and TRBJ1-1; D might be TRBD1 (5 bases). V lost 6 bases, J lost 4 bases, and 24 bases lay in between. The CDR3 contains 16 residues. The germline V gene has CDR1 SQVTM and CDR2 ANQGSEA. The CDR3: CSVSQGRSTAGTEAFF. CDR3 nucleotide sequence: TGCAGCGTCTCCCAGGGTAGATCGACCGCCGGCACTGAAGCTTTCTTT.

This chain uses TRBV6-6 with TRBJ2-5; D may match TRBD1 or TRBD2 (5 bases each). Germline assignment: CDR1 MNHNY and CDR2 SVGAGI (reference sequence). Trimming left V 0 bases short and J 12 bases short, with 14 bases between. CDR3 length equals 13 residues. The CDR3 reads CASSYSERGVKYF. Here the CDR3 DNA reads TGTGCCAGCAGTTACTCGGAGAGGGGCGTTAAGTACTTC.

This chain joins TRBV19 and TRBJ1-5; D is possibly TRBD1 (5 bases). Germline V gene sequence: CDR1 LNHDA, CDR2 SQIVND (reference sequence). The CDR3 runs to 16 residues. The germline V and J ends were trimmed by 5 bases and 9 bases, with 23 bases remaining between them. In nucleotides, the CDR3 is TGTGCCAGTAGTCACACCGGGACGGACGCGGGTCGGCCCCAGCATTTT. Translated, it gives CASSHTGTDAGRPQHF.

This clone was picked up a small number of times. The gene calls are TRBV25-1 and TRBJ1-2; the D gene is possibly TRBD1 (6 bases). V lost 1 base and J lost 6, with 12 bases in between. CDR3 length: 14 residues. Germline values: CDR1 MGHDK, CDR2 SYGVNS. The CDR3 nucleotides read TGTGCCAGCAGTGAATCTACGGGGGCGCATGGCTACACCTTC. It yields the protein CASSESTGAHGYTF.

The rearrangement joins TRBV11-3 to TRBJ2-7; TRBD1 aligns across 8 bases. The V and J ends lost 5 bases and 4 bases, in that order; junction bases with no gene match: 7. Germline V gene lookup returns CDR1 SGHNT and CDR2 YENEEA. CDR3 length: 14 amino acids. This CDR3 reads CASSPTGTGYEQYF. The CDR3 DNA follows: TGTGCCAGCAGCCCCACCGGGACAGGTTACGAGCAGTACTTC.

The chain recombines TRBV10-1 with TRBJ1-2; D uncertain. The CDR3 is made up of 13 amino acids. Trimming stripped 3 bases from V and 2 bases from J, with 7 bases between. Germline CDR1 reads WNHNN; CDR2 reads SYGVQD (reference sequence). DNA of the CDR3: TGCGCCAGCAGTGACCGCAAGAACTATGGCTACACCTTC. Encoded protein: CASSDRKNYGYTF.

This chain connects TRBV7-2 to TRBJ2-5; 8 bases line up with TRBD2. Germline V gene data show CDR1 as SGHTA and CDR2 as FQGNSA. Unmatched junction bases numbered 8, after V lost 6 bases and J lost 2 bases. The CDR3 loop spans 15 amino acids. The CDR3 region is CASSFSGELQETQYF. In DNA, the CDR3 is TGTGCCAGCAGTTTTAGCGGGGAGTTACAAGAGACCCAGTACTTC. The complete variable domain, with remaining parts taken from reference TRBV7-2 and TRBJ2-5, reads GAGVSQSPSNKVTEKGKDVELRCDPISGHTALYWYRQSLGQGLEFLIYFQGNSAPDKSGLPSDRFSAERTGGSVSTLTIQRTQQEDSAVYLCASSFSGELQETQYFGPGTRLLVL.

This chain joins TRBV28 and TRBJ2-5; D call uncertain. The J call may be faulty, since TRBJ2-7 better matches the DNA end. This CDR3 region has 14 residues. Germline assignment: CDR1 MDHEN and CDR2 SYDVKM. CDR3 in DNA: TGTGCCAGCCCCCCGCCGGGTGGGCCCCACGAGCAGTACTTC. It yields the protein CASPPPGGPHEQYF.

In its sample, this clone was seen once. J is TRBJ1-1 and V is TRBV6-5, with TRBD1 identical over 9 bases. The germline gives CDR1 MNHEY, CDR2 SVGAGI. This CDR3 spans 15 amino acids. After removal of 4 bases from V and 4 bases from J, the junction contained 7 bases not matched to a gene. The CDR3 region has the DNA TGTGCCAGCAGTTCTCTACAGGGGGCATTCACTGAAGCTTTCTTT. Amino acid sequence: CASSSLQGAFTEAFF.

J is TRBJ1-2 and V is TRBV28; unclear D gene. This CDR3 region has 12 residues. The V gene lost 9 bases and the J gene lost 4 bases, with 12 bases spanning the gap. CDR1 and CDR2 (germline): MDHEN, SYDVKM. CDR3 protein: CASVDGRYGYTF. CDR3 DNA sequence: TGTGCCAGTGTGGACGGTCGCTATGGCTACACCTTC.

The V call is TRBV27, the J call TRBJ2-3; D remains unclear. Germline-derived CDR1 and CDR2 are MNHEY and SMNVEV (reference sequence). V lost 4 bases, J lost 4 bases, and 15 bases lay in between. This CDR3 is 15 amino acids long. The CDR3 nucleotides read TGTGCCAGCAGTTCCCCCTACGAAACCCCAGATACGCAGTATTTT. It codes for CASSSPYETPDTQYF.

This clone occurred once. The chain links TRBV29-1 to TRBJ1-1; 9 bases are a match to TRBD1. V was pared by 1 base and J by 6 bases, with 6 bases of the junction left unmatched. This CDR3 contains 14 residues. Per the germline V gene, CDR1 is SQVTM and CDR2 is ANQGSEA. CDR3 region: CSVEVDRGWAEAFF. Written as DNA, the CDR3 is TGCAGCGTTGAAGTGGACAGGGGATGGGCTGAAGCTTTCTTT.

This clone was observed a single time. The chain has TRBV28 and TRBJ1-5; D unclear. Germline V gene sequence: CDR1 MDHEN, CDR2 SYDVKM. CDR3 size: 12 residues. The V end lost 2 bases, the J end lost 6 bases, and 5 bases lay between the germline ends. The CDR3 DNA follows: TGTGCCAGCAGTTTAAGTGGTCAGCCCCAGCATTTT. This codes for CASSLSGQPQHF.

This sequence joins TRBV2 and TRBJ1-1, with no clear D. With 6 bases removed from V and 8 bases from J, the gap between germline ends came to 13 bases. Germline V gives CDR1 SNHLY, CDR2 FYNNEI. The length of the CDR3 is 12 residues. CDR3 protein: CASRDTGSEAFF. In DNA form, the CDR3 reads TGTGCCAGCAGAGATACGGGCTCCGAAGCTTTCTTT.

This chain's CDR3 is CASSLERGTNYGYTF. In DNA, the CDR3 is TGCGCCAGCAGCCTCGAAAGGGGGACTAACTATGGCTACACCTTC. The rearrangement links TRBV4-3 to TRBJ1-2, with a possible D match to TRBD1 (6 bases). This CDR3 is built from 15 residues. V lost 4 bases to trimming and J lost 0 bases, with 12 bases between them. Germline-derived CDR1 and CDR2 are LGHNA and YSLEER.

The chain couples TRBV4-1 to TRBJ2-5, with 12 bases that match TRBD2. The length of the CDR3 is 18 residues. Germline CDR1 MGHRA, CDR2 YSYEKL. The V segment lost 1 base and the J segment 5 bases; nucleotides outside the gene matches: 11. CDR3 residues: CASSQASLAGGPGETQYF. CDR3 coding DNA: TGCGCCAGCAGCCAAGCGAGTCTAGCGGGAGGGCCGGGGGAGACCCAGTACTTC.

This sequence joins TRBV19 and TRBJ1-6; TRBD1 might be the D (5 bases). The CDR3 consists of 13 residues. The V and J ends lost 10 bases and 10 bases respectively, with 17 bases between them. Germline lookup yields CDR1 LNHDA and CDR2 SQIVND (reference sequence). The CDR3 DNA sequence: TGTGCCACCACGCTGGGGGGTAAATCACCCCTCCACTTT. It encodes CATTLGGKSPLHF.

The chain's CDR3 is CASSLGTGELFF. CDR3 DNA sequence: TGCGCCAGCAGTTTAGGGACCGGGGAGCTGTTTTTT. The genes are TRBV4-3 and TRBJ2-2, with D unclear. The CDR3 runs 12 residues. Per the germline V gene, CDR1 is LGHNA and CDR2 is YSLEER. Trimming stripped 6 bases from V and 5 bases from J, with 7 bases between.

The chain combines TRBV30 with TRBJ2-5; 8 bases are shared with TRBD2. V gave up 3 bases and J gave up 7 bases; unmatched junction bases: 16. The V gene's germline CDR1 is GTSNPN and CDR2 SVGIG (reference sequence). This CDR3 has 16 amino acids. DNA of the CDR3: TGTGCCTGGAGCCGTTATAGCGGGGCCCTCCGCGGGACCCAGTACTTC. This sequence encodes CAWSRYSGALRGTQYF.

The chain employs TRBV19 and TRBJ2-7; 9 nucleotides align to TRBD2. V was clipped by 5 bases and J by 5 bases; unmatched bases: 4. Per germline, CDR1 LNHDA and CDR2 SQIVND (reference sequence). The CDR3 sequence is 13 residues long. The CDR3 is CASSLIAGDEQYF. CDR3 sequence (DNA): TGTGCCAGTAGTTTGATAGCGGGAGACGAGCAGTACTTC.

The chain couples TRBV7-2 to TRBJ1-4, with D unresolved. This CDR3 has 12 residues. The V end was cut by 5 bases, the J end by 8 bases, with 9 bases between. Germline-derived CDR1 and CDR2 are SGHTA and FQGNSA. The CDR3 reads CASSTHPEKLFF. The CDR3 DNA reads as TGTGCCAGCAGCACTCACCCGGAAAAACTGTTTTTT.

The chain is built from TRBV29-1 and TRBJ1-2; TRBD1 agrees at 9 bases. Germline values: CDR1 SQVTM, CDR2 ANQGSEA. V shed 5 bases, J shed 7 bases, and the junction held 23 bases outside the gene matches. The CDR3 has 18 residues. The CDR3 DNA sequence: TGCAGCGTTCCATTATTACCGGGACAGGGAGTACACGGAGGTGGCTACACCTTC. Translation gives CSVPLLPGQGVHGGGYTF.

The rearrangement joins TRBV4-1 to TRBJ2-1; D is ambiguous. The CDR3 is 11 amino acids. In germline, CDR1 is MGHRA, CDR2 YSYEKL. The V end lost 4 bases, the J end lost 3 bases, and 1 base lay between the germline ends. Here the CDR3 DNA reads TGCGCCAGCAGCCTCTACAATGAGCAGTTCTTC. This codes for CASSLYNEQFF.

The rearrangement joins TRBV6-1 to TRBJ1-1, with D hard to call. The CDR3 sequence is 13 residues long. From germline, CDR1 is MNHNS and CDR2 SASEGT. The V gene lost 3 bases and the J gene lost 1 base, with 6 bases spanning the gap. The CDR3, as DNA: TGTGCCAGCAGTGACATTTCGAACACTGAAGCTTTCTTT. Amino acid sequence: CASSDISNTEAFF.

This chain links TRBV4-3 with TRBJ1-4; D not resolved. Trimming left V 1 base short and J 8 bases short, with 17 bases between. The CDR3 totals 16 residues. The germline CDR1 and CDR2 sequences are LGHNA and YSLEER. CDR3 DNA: TGCGCCAGCAGCCAAGGGGTTAGCGGGATTCGGGAAAAACTGTTTTTT. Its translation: CASSQGVSGIREKLFF.

The DNA of the CDR3 is TGCGCCAGCAGCCTTCTAGCGGGATCCTACAATGAGCAGTTCTTC. Its translation is CASSLLAGSYNEQFF. The V gene is TRBV5-1, the J gene TRBJ2-1; 9 bases match TRBD2. Germline V gives CDR1 SGHRS, CDR2 YFSETQ. CDR3 length equals 15 residues. Losses at the gene ends were 4 bases for V and 1 base for J; bases not matched to a gene: 3.

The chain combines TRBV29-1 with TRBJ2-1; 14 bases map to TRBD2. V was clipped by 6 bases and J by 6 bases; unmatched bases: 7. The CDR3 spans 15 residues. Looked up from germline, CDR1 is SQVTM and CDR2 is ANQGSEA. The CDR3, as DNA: TGCAGCGTCGGGACTAGCGGGAGTAGTACCAATGAGCAGTTCTTC. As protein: CSVGTSGSSTNEQFF.

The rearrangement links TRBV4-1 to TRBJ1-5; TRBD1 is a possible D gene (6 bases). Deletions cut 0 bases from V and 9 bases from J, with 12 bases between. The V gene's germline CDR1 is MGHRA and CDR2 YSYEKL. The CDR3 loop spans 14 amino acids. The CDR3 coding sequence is TGCGCCAGCAGCCAAGACGCTCAGGGGTGGCCCCAGCATTTT. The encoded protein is CASSQDAQGWPQHF.